Here is one TCR beta chain with its context. Its antigen is unknown. The data originate from a study of blood T cells in healthy people across ages. Background on the study: The template switching approach captured approximately one barcoded beta molecule for every two T cells.

A sample-barcoded 5' primer and a J-beta primer mix were used in a second PCR of about 7 to 12 cycles. Sequencing recovered at least 3 million CDR3-containing paired-end reads from each sample. TCRdb analysed the 5' RACE reads with MiXCR anew, one entry per CDR3 protein. The data contain hundreds of thousands of distinct CDR3 sequences, 58% of them singletons. Whole-study results and caveats: Across the age range, TCR beta diversity per million T cells fell in a roughly linear way.

The V gene lost 3 bases and the J gene lost 7 bases, with 12 bases spanning the gap. CDR1 and CDR2 from the germline V gene are SGHTA and FQGNSA. The CDR3 extends over 13 amino acids. This clonotype was sampled from a man younger than 40 in good health. The sequencing input was blood. The rearrangement joins TRBV7-2 to TRBJ2-5, with D perhaps TRBD2 (5 bases). In DNA form, the CDR3 reads TGTGCCAGCAGCTTTCCCTGGGGAGCGACCCAGTACTTC. Its translation: CASSFPWGATQYF.